The next 28 T cell receptor beta chains were all read from a single sample in a study of long-term antiretroviral therapy in people with HIV. immunoSEQ v3.0 was run at survey level. The protocol was immunoSEQ multiplex PCR, while the TCRdb copy is restricted to in-frame clones and leaves out a portion. This repertoire shows over 40,000 clones, nearly 95% found once; its top ten account for around 3%. The starting material was unsorted PBMCs, obtained 3.7 years after starting antiretroviral therapy. The receptors were sampled from a woman in her forties or fifties with HIV.

J is TRBJ2-3 and V is TRBV6-1, with no clear D. The V and J ends lost 6 bases and 4 bases respectively, with 8 bases between them. The CDR3 extends over 12 amino acids. Germline V CDR1 and CDR2: MNHNS, SASEGT. The CDR3 is CASSKQPDTQYF. The CDR3 DNA sequence: TGTGCCAGCAGCAAACAGCCAGATACGCAGTATTTT.

The chain combines TRBV5-1 with TRBJ2-5; a weak D match, TRBD2 (7 bases). CDR1 and CDR2 (germline): SGHRS, YFSETQ. Between the trimmed V and J ends, which lost 2 bases and 1 base, there was a span of 9 bases. CDR3 length: 14 residues. This CDR3 is CASSFAGAQETQYF. In DNA form, the CDR3 reads TGCGCCAGCAGCTTTGCGGGGGCCCAAGAGACCCAGTACTTC.

This clone appeared once. The CDR3 spells CASSPQGPGELFF. CDR3 sequence (DNA): TGTGCCAGCAGCCCTCAGGGACCCGGGGAGCTGTTTTTT. The V and J genes are TRBV9 and TRBJ2-2; the D gene could be TRBD1 or TRBD2 (5 bases each). V was cut by 4 bases and J by 6 bases, with 10 bases left in between. The CDR3 covers 13 residues. The germline V gene has CDR1 SGDLS and CDR2 YYNGEE.

The chain links TRBV5-6 to TRBJ2-3; TRBD1 might be the D (5 bases). CDR3 length equals 17 residues. In germline, CDR1 is SGHDT, CDR2 YYEEEE. V was trimmed by 0 bases and J by 3 bases, leaving 17 bases between them. The CDR3 sequence is CASSLGARGLGTDTQYF. CDR3 sequence (DNA): TGTGCCAGCAGCTTGGGGGCTAGGGGCCTGGGGACAGATACGCAGTATTTT.

The chain links TRBV7-6 to TRBJ2-5; 8 bases align to TRBD2. Germline V gene data show CDR1 as SGHVS and CDR2 as FNYEAQ. This CDR3 region has 15 residues. Trimming at V came to 5 bases and at J to 5 bases, leaving 10 bases not matched to a gene. This CDR3 is CASSPAGGGRETQYF. In DNA, the CDR3 is TGTGCCAGCAGCCCAGCCGGGGGGGGCCGGGAGACCCAGTACTTC.

A word on this clone: A junction end diverges from the germline sequence, so it may reflect a read error. This chain uses TRBV5-1 with TRBJ1-2; the D is unclear. Germline V CDR1 and CDR2: SGHRS, YFSETQ. CDR3 length: 11 residues. Here the CDR3 DNA reads TGCGCCAGCAGCTTCGGGTCGACGACCAGCTGG. Translating gives CASSFGSTTSW.

The CDR3 DNA is TGCGCCAGCAGCACGGGGCCAGGATACAATGAGCAGTTCTTC. Protein: CASSTGPGYNEQFF. The chain uses TRBV5-1 and TRBJ2-1; perhaps D is TRBD1 or TRBD2 (5 bases each). The CDR3 extends over 14 amino acids. Germline V gene data show CDR1 as SGHRS and CDR2 as YFSETQ. Trimming removed 4 bases at V and 4 bases at J, with 12 bases between.

This sequence joins TRBV7-8 and TRBJ2-7; D may match TRBD1 or TRBD2 (5 bases each). The CDR3 totals 14 residues. V was clipped by 6 bases and J by 3 bases, with 15 bases between them. In germline, CDR1 is SGHVS, CDR2 FQNEAQ. CDR3 in DNA: TGTGCCAGCAGGCCCGGGACCCACCTCTACGAGCAGTACTTC. It specifies CASRPGTHLYEQYF.

The sample holds one count of this clone. The chain carries TRBV9 and TRBJ2-7; D remains ambiguous. Trimming removed 3 bases from V and 1 base from J, with 11 bases in between. The CDR3 runs 14 residues. CDR1 is SGDLS, CDR2 YYNGEE, per germline. CDR3 coding DNA: TGTGCCAGCAGCGCCACCGCCCAATCCTACGAGCAGTACTTC. This codes for CASSATAQSYEQYF.

DNA of the CDR3: TGTGCCAGCAGCCTCCGGTCCGCGAACACCGGGGAGCTGTTTTTT. This encodes CASSLRSANTGELFF. The chain couples TRBV5-4 to TRBJ2-2; D uncertain. V was trimmed by 4 bases and J by 0 bases, leaving 10 bases between them. The CDR3 totals 15 residues. Germline values: CDR1 SGHNT, CDR2 YYREEE (reference sequence).

V gene TRBV7-8 combines with J gene TRBJ2-3; 7 bases align to TRBD2. The CDR3 extends over 16 amino acids. Trimming cost V 5 bases and J 2 bases; bases outside gene matches: 10. The V gene's germline CDR1 is SGHVS and CDR2 FQNEAQ. The DNA of the CDR3 is TGTGCCAGCAGCCCCTGGCCGGGGGGATCCACAGATACGCAGTATTTT. Protein: CASSPWPGGSTDTQYF.

The chain uses TRBV11-1 and TRBJ2-5; TRBD2 matches at 7 bases. V was clipped by 1 base and J by 2 bases; unmatched bases: 7. From germline, CDR1 is SGHAT and CDR2 FQDESV (reference sequence). CDR3 size: 16 residues. CDR3 sequence: CASSLVPSGYQETQYF. As DNA, the CDR3 is TGTGCCAGCAGCTTAGTCCCTAGCGGATATCAAGAGACCCAGTACTTC.

This chain joins TRBV21-1 and TRBJ2-1; TRBD1 reflects the table's D call only, with no check against the DNA. TRBV21-1 is classified as a pseudogene. CDR3 length: 17 residues. CDR3 nucleotide sequence: TGTGCCAGCAGCAACGTCTCGGGACAGGAAGACTACAATGAGCAGTTCTTC. Translating it yields CASSNVSGQEDYNEQFF.

The chain uses TRBV7-2 and TRBJ2-3; D gene unclear. The CDR3 totals 12 residues. Germline-derived CDR1 and CDR2 are SGHTA and FQGNSA. The V end lost 3 bases, the J end lost 1 base, and 2 bases lay between the germline ends. CDR3 sequence reads: CASSLRTDTQYF. DNA of the CDR3: TGTGCCAGCAGCTTGCGCACAGATACGCAGTATTTT.

In its sample, this clone was seen once. The rearrangement links TRBV19 to TRBJ1-3; possibly TRBD1 for D (6 bases). This CDR3 comprises 16 residues. CDR1 and CDR2 from the germline V gene are LNHDA and SQIVND (reference sequence). V shed 5 bases and J shed 0 bases, with 14 bases lying between them. Here the CDR3 reads CASSLSRDISGNTIYF. The CDR3 DNA is TGTGCCAGTAGTCTCTCAAGGGACATCTCTGGAAACACCATATATTTT.

The CDR3 sequence: CASSLVPSGQETQYF. The CDR3 DNA sequence: TGTGCCAGCAGCTTAGTCCCTAGCGGGCAAGAGACCCAGTACTTC. The V call is TRBV7-3, the J call TRBJ2-5; TRBD2 agrees at 8 bases. The V gene's germline CDR1 is SGHTA and CDR2 FQGTGA. J was trimmed by 2 bases and V by 2 bases; bases with no gene match: 4. This CDR3 region has 15 residues.

This sequence joins TRBV4-3 and TRBJ1-2; D remains unclear. The CDR3 consists of 17 residues. Germline lookup yields CDR1 LGHNA and CDR2 YSLEER. The V end was cut by 0 bases, the J end by 0 bases, with 14 bases between. Here the CDR3 reads CASSQDRTAPANYGYTF. The CDR3 nucleotides are TGCGCCAGCAGCCAAGATCGGACGGCTCCGGCTAACTATGGCTACACCTTC.

The V and J genes are TRBV27 and TRBJ1-4, with D perhaps TRBD1 (5 bases). V shed 1 base and J shed 8 bases, with 11 bases lying between them. CDR1 and CDR2 from the germline V gene are MNHEY and SMNVEV (reference sequence). The CDR3 is 14 amino acids. In DNA, the CDR3 is TGTGCCAGCAGTTTATGGCTAGGGGCCGAAAAACTGTTTTTT. Translated: CASSLWLGAEKLFF.

This chain links TRBV28 with TRBJ1-1, with D possibly being TRBD1 (6 bases). V was clipped by 6 bases and J by 1 base, with 6 bases between them. The germline V gene has CDR1 MDHEN and CDR2 SYDVKM. The CDR3 sequence is 12 residues long. CDR3 nucleotides: TGTGCCAGCAGGACAGGGAACACTGAAGCTTTCTTT. Its protein is CASRTGNTEAFF.

Only one count was recorded for this clone. This chain uses TRBV7-3 with TRBJ2-1; D is undetermined. The germline CDR1 and CDR2 sequences are SGHTA and FQGTGA. The CDR3 is 14 amino acids. Trimming pared 5 bases from V and 8 bases from J, leaving 16 bases between. CDR3 DNA: TGTGCCAGCAGCCAGGACGGACCTACGTATGAGCAGTTCTTC. Residues: CASSQDGPTYEQFF.

This clone was detected only a few times. The chain employs TRBV5-1 and TRBJ2-1; tentative D call: TRBD2 (5 bases). Per germline, CDR1 SGHRS and CDR2 YFSETQ. The V gene lost 0 bases and the J gene lost 4 bases, with 8 bases spanning the gap. This CDR3 spans 14 amino acids. The CDR3 protein is CASSLDEGYNEQFF. For the CDR3, the DNA is TGCGCCAGCAGCTTGGACGAGGGATACAATGAGCAGTTCTTC.

This clone turned up a few times. The chain links TRBV18 to TRBJ2-5; TRBD1 agrees at 9 bases. This CDR3 has 13 amino acids. Germline V CDR1 and CDR2: KGHSH, LQKENI. Trimming took 6 bases from V and 7 from J; bases not matched to a gene: 6. Written as DNA, the CDR3 is TGTGCCAGCTCGCTCGGGACAGGGAGGACCCAGTACTTC. It encodes CASSLGTGRTQYF.

The chain employs TRBV10-1 and TRBJ2-5; D remains ambiguous. Looked up from germline, CDR1 is WNHNN and CDR2 is SYGVQD (reference sequence). The CDR3 runs 14 residues. V gave up 0 bases and J gave up 3 bases, with 8 bases separating them. The CDR3 sequence is CASSESLAKETQYF. CDR3 bases: TGCGCCAGCAGTGAGTCGCTGGCTAAAGAGACCCAGTACTTC.

The chain carries TRBV6-5 and TRBJ1-6; no firm D call. Trimming took off 3 bases at V and 9 bases at J, with 9 bases between the two ends. The CDR3 is 13 residues long. Per the germline V gene, CDR1 is MNHEY and CDR2 is SVGAGI. The CDR3, as DNA: TGTGCCAGCAGTTATCCGGACCCTTCACCCCTCCACTTT. Translation gives CASSYPDPSPLHF.

The rearrangement uses TRBV27 and TRBJ2-2; D is undetermined. The CDR3 has 14 amino acids. Germline loops: CDR1 MNHEY, CDR2 SMNVEV (reference sequence). The germline V and J ends were trimmed by 4 bases and 6 bases, with 12 bases remaining between them. The CDR3 bases are TGTGCCAGCAGTTATGGTCCTCGGGCCGGGGAGCTGTTTTTT. Its protein is CASSYGPRAGELFF.

The chain employs TRBV9 and TRBJ2-7; D might be TRBD1 (5 bases). V was pared by 4 bases and J by 3 bases, with 17 bases between. The CDR3 consists of 15 residues. CDR1 and CDR2 from the germline V gene are SGDLS and YYNGEE. CDR3 amino acids: CASSSSSPRVYEQYF. The CDR3 DNA is TGTGCCAGCAGCTCCTCCTCCCCCAGGGTCTACGAGCAGTACTTC.

The rearrangement links TRBV2 to TRBJ1-2; D gene ambiguous. Germline CDR1 SNHLY, CDR2 FYNNEI. The CDR3 totals 14 residues. V was cut by 0 bases and J by 4 bases, with 9 bases left in between. The CDR3, as DNA: TGTGCCAGCAGTGAAGCATCGGTATCCTATGGCTACACCTTC. Protein product: CASSEASVSYGYTF.

The CDR3 protein is CAWSLQVNEKLFF. DNA for the CDR3: TGTGCCTGGAGCTTGCAGGTTAATGAAAAACTGTTTTTT. This rearrangement joins TRBV30 to TRBJ1-4; D not certain. V lost 3 bases and J 4 bases, leaving 9 bases between the germline ends. This CDR3 contains 13 residues. Germline V lookup: CDR1 GTSNPN, CDR2 SVGIG (reference sequence).